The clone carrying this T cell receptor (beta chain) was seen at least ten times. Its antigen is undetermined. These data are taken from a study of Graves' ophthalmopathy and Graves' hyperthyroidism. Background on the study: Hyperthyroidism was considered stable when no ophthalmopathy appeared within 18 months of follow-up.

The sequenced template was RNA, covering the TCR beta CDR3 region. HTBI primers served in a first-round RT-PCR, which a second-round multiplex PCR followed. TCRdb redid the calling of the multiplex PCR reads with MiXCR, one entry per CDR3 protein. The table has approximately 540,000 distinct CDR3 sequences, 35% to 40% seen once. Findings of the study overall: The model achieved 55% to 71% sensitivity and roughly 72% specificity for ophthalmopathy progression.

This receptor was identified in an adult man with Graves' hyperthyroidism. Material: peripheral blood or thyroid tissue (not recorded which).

The CDR3 region has the DNA TGTGCCAGCAGCTCCGACAGGGCATCCTACGAGCAGTACTTC. It specifies CASSSDRASYEQYF. This chain links TRBV7-9 with TRBJ2-7; 7 positions agree with TRBD1. With 4 bases clipped from V and 1 base from J, the junction kept 4 bases outside the gene matches. The CDR3 has 14 residues. CDR1 is SEHNR and CDR2 is FQNEAQ in the germline V gene (reference sequence). The full variable domain, with the rest looked up from reference TRBV7-9 and TRBJ2-7, is DTGVSQNPRHKITKRGQNVTFRCDPISEHNRLYWYRQTLGQGPEFLTYFQNEAQLEKSRLLSDRFSAERPKGSFSTLEIQRTEQGDSAMYLCASSSDRASYEQYFGPGTRLTVT.